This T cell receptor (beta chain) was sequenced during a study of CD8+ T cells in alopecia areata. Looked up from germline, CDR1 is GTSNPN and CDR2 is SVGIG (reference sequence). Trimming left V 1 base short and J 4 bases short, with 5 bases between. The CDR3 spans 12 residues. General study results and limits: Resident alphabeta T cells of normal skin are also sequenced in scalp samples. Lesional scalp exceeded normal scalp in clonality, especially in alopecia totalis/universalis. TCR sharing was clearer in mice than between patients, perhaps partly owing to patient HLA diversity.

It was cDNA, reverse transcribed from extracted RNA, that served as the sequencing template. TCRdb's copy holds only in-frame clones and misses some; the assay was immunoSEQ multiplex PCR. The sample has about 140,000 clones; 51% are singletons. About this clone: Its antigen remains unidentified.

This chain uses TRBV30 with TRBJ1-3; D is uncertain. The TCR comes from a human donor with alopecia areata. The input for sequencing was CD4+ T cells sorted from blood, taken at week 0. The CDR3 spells CAWSAKGNTIYF. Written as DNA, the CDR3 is TGTGCCTGGAGTGCGAAGGGAAACACCATATATTTT. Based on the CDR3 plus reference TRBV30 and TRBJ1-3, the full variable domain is SQTIHQWPATLVQPVGSPLSLECTVEGTSNPNLYWYRQAAGRGLQLLFYSVGIGQISSEVPQNLSASRPQDRQFILSSKKLLLSDSGFYLCAWSAKGNTIYFGEGSWLTVV.